The present T cell receptor (beta chain) was sequenced within a study of Ad26.COV2.S vaccination and SARS-CoV-2 variants. Produced via immunoSEQ multiplex PCR; TCRdb's table is partial and in-frame only. Among more than 300,000 clones listed, roughly 89% were seen once. This CDR3 is built from 13 residues. The ends were cut back, 5 bases at V and 0 bases at J, with 6 bases in the middle. The germline CDR1 and CDR2 sequences are SGHNT and YENEEA. This sample's treatment: some 20 received Ad26.COV2.S at low or high dose, single or two shots; about 5 received placebo; per-sample allocation not given. Samples were taken on day 63 after the first vaccine or placebo injection. Ad26 vector vaccine expressed Wuhan-strain SARS-CoV-2 spike.

This sequence originates from a person aged 18-65 years who received the Ad26.COV2.S COVID-19 vaccine or a placebo. The source material was peripheral blood, sampled in a trial of Ad26.COV2.S vaccine versus placebo. The J gene is TRBJ2-3, the V gene TRBV11-3; D gene unclear. CDR3 bases: TGTGCCAGCAGCCCAACTAGCACAGATACGCAGTATTTT. This sequence encodes CASSPTSTDTQYF.